Below are 3 T cell receptor beta chains sequenced from a single sample in a study of cytomegalovirus exposure and HLA in healthy donors. Libraries were prepared by immunoSEQ multiplex PCR; TCRdb keeps only in-frame clonotypes and omits some of them. This repertoire shows about 160,000 clones, approximately 96% found once; its top ten account for around 0.9%. Specimen: PBMCs. The receptor set was obtained from a woman between 18 and 29 years old in good health and CMV-seronegative.

The DNA for the CDR3 is TGTGCCTTAGCCCGTCCTGGGGGCCCTGTGGGGGAGCCCCAGCATTTT. Translation: CALARPGGPVGEPQHF. The chain links TRBV30 to TRBJ1-5, with D possibly being TRBD1 (6 bases). Germline V gene data show CDR1 as GTSNPN and CDR2 as SVGIG (reference sequence). The CDR3 has 16 residues. V lost 7 bases and J lost 8, with 27 bases in between.

This sequence joins TRBV7-2 and TRBJ1-1; TRBD1 aligns across 7 bases. V was clipped by 2 bases and J by 1 base; unmatched bases: 7. The germline gives CDR1 SGHTA, CDR2 FQGNSA. This CDR3 is 16 amino acids long. CDR3 coding DNA: TGTGCCAGCAGCTTACTGGACAGGCTGAGGAACACTGAAGCTTTCTTT. Translation: CASSLLDRLRNTEAFF.

The rearrangement joins TRBV7-9 to TRBJ1-2; possible D gene TRBD1, 6 bases. This CDR3 has 13 residues. Germline V gene data show CDR1 as SEHNR and CDR2 as FQNEAQ (reference sequence). The V and J ends lost 3 bases and 7 bases respectively, with 12 bases between them. The CDR3 DNA follows: TGTGCCAGCAGCTTGGCGGGGGCCGGTGGCTACACCTTC. Translation: CASSLAGAGGYTF.